This entry lists 29 T cell receptor beta chains sequenced from one sample in a study of cytomegalovirus exposure and HLA in healthy donors. 60 Vbeta and 13 Jbeta primers were used in PCR. Repertoires were generated with immunoSEQ multiplex PCR, while TCRdb's copy carries only in-frame clones and drops some. The data show approximately 170,000 clones, more than 80% seen once. The sequenced sample was PBMCs. The receptors here all came from a male donor in good health and CMV-seronegative.

The CDR3 region is CAWGDRPGAQYF. The CDR3 DNA is TGTGCCTGGGGGGACAGGCCAGGGGCGCAGTACTTC. The chain combines TRBV30 with TRBJ2-7; 8 bases fit TRBD1. The germline gives CDR1 GTSNPN, CDR2 SVGIG (reference sequence). The CDR3 length is 12 residues. V gave up 5 bases and J gave up 9 bases; unmatched junction bases: 9.

The V gene is TRBV5-1, the J gene TRBJ2-3; 11 bases line up with TRBD2. CDR1 and CDR2 (germline): SGHRS, YFSETQ. The length of the CDR3 is 16 residues. Germline trimming cut 3 bases from V and 6 bases from J; bases unmatched to any gene: 9. Here the CDR3 reads CASSSLAGGGKDTQYF. The CDR3 DNA reads as TGCGCCAGCAGCTCCTTAGCGGGAGGGGGTAAGGATACGCAGTATTTT.

The rearrangement links TRBV7-9 to TRBJ2-1; TRBD1 might be the D (5 bases). Deletions cut 6 bases from V and 12 bases from J, with 18 bases between. CDR1 is SEHNR and CDR2 is FQNEAQ in the germline V gene (reference sequence). The length of the CDR3 is 13 residues. The CDR3 coding sequence is TGTGCCAGCAGTCAAGGACAAGTCCAGGGGCAGTTCTTC. Encoded protein: CASSQGQVQGQFF.

J is TRBJ1-6 and V is TRBV19, with a tentative D call TRBD1 (6 bases). This CDR3 is 16 amino acids long. Deletions cut 5 bases from V and 6 bases from J, with 17 bases between. Germline V gene lookup returns CDR1 LNHDA and CDR2 SQIVND (reference sequence). CDR3 DNA: TGTGCCAGTAGTCCAGAGGGGGGGGCGAGTAATTCACCCCTCCACTTT. Translation gives CASSPEGGASNSPLHF.

The CDR3 DNA reads TGTGCCATCAGTACCCTAGGAAAACAAGAGACCCAGTACTTC. Translating it yields CAISTLGKQETQYF. The J gene is TRBJ2-5, the V gene TRBV10-3; D gene uncertain. The V end was cut by 5 bases, the J end by 2 bases, with 12 bases between. The CDR3 contains 14 residues. Per germline, CDR1 ENHRY and CDR2 SYGVKD.

The chain couples TRBV6-4 to TRBJ2-3; TRBD1 matches 12 bases. Germline trimming cut 6 bases from V and 4 bases from J; bases unmatched to any gene: 2. CDR1 is MRHNA, CDR2 SNTAGT, per germline. This CDR3 region has 14 residues. CDR3 bases: TGTGCCAGCAGCGGGACAGGGGGCGCAGATACGCAGTATTTT. This translates into CASSGTGGADTQYF.

This clone appeared a single time. This CDR3 reads CASSLDNTDTQYF. The CDR3 DNA sequence: TGTGCCAGCAGCTTAGATAACACAGATACGCAGTATTTT. The V gene is TRBV7-2, the J gene TRBJ2-3; no reliable D call. CDR3 length equals 13 residues. Trimming shortened V by 1 base and J by 2 bases, and 4 bases separated the two germline ends. CDR1 and CDR2 (germline): SGHTA, FQGNSA.

This clone occurred a few times. The chain recombines TRBV10-3 with TRBJ1-1; TRBD1 matches at 7 bases. Per germline, CDR1 ENHRY and CDR2 SYGVKD. The CDR3 spans 14 residues. Germline trimming cut 2 bases from V and 5 bases from J; bases unmatched to any gene: 5. CDR3: CAISEPTGSTEAFF. The CDR3, as DNA: TGTGCCATCAGTGAGCCGACAGGGTCGACTGAAGCTTTCTTT.

This sequence joins TRBV28 and TRBJ1-5, with D possibly matching TRBD1 (5 bases). The CDR3 spans 16 residues. The germline gives CDR1 MDHEN, CDR2 SYDVKM. Trimming stripped 1 base from V and 4 bases from J, with 14 bases between. The CDR3 region has the DNA TGTGCCAGCAGTTTATTCGGGCAGGGCTTTAATCAGCCCCAGCATTTT. Translated, it gives CASSLFGQGFNQPQHF.

This sequence joins TRBV6-5 and TRBJ1-6; tentatively, D is TRBD1 (6 bases). CDR3 size: 12 residues. V was cut by 6 bases and J by 9 bases, with 9 bases left in between. Looked up from germline, CDR1 is MNHEY and CDR2 is SVGAGI. The chain's CDR3 is CASRNRVSPLHF. The CDR3, as DNA: TGTGCCAGCAGGAACAGGGTTTCACCCCTCCACTTT.

The rearrangement joins TRBV27 to TRBJ2-6, with D perhaps TRBD2 (6 bases). The germline V gene encodes CDR1 MNHEY and CDR2 SMNVEV (reference sequence). The V and J ends lost 5 bases and 0 bases respectively, with 11 bases between them. This CDR3 has 16 residues. The CDR3 sequence is CASSPVGGSGANVLTF. The CDR3 DNA sequence: TGTGCCAGCAGTCCTGTGGGGGGCTCTGGGGCCAACGTCCTGACTTTC.

The V and J genes are TRBV7-8 and TRBJ2-7, with 9 nucleotides matching TRBD2. This CDR3 is built from 18 residues. V lost 1 base and J lost 2; bases outside the gene matches: 12. Germline CDR1 is SGHVS and CDR2 is FQNEAQ. The CDR3 DNA is TGTGCCAGCAGCTTAGGGGCTAGCGGGGCCCAACCAACCTACGAGCAGTACTTC. Residues: CASSLGASGAQPTYEQYF.

This clone was detected only once. One end of the junction fails to match germline, which may point to a read error. The chain links TRBV30 to TRBJ1-2, with a tentative D call TRBD1 (5 bases). This CDR3 spans 15 amino acids. Germline V gene data show CDR1 as GTSNPN and CDR2 as SVGIG (reference sequence). The CDR3 sequence is CAWSRGRQGHYGYPF. CDR3 DNA: TGTGCCTGGAGTCGAGGTCGGCAGGGCCACTATGGCTACCCCTTC.

The rearrangement uses TRBV11-2 and TRBJ1-3; D call uncertain. Trimming removed 2 bases from V and 0 bases from J, with 11 bases in between. The CDR3 runs 16 residues. Germline CDR1 reads SGHAT; CDR2 reads FQNNGV. CDR3 sequence (DNA): TGTGCCAGCAGCTTATCGGTGCCGAGCTCTGGAAACACCATATATTTT. Translated: CASSLSVPSSGNTIYF. The full variable domain, completed using reference TRBV11-2 and TRBJ1-3, is EAGVAQSPRYKIIEKRQSVAFWCNPISGHATLYWYQQILGQGPKLLIQFQNNGVVDDSQLPKDRFSAERLKGVDSTLKIQPAKLEDSAVYLCASSLSVPSSGNTIYFGEGSWLTVV.

The chain couples TRBV18 to TRBJ2-7; D unclear. This CDR3 region has 14 residues. V gave up 1 base and J gave up 3 bases, with 10 bases separating them. CDR1 is KGHSH and CDR2 is LQKENI in the germline V gene. The CDR3 loop reads CASSPLQVSYEQYF. The CDR3 DNA is TGTGCCAGCTCACCACTTCAGGTCAGCTACGAGCAGTACTTC. Together with reference TRBV18 and TRBJ2-7, the CDR3 gives the full variable domain: NAGVMQNPRHLVRRRGQEARLRCSPMKGHSHVYWYRQLPEEGLKFMVYLQKENIIDESGMPKERFSAEFPKEGPSILRIQQVVRGDSAAYFCASSPLQVSYEQYFGPGTRLTVT.

The chain combines TRBV5-1 with TRBJ1-4, with 8 bases lining up with TRBD1. V lost 4 bases to trimming and J lost 5 bases; unmatched junction nucleotides: 7. CDR1 is SGHRS, CDR2 YFSETQ, per germline. This CDR3 comprises 15 residues. The DNA for the CDR3 is TGCGCCAGCAGCAAAGGACAGGGTGCAAATGAAAAACTGTTTTTT. It translates to CASSKGQGANEKLFF.

In this sample, this clone turned up a few times. The chain carries TRBV7-3 and TRBJ2-7; 8 positions match TRBD2. With 1 base clipped from V and 2 bases from J, the junction kept 4 bases outside the gene matches. There are 15 residues in the CDR3. Germline V gene lookup returns CDR1 SGHTA and CDR2 FQGTGA. For the CDR3, the DNA is TGTGCCAGCAGCTTAAGTCAGCGGGGGCCCTACGAGCAGTACTTC. Protein product: CASSLSQRGPYEQYF.

In this sample, this clone turned up once. This chain links TRBV19 with TRBJ1-1; D perhaps matches TRBD1 (6 bases). V lost 7 bases and J 0 bases, leaving 18 bases between the germline ends. Germline V lookup: CDR1 LNHDA, CDR2 SQIVND (reference sequence). The CDR3 loop spans 16 amino acids. CDR3: CASTPEGGGLNTEAFF. As DNA, the CDR3 is TGTGCCAGTACCCCTGAAGGGGGGGGACTGAACACTGAAGCTTTCTTT.

The table lists this clone with a few counts. The chain joins TRBV9 to TRBJ2-1; possibly TRBD2 for D (7 bases). CDR1 SGDLS and CDR2 YYNGEE come from the germline V gene. The CDR3 extends over 16 amino acids. V dropped 4 bases and J dropped 5 bases, with 19 bases sitting between them. For the CDR3, the DNA is TGTGCCAGCAGCACCGATGTCCGGGGGGCAAACAATGAGCAGTTCTTC. Amino acid sequence: CASSTDVRGANNEQFF.

The CDR3 nucleotides are TGTGCCTGGAAGATCGGGACAGGGCACACAGATACGCAGTATTTT. Amino acids: CAWKIGTGHTDTQYF. V is TRBV30 and J is TRBJ2-3; TRBD1 matches 9 bases. The germline gives CDR1 GTSNPN, CDR2 SVGIG (reference sequence). J lost 2 bases, V lost 4 bases, and 7 bases had no gene match. The length of the CDR3 is 15 residues.

The chain links TRBV7-8 to TRBJ2-7; 11 bases map to TRBD2. This CDR3 is 15 amino acids long. Germline CDR1 and CDR2: SGHVS and FQNEAQ. V lost 1 base and J lost 4; bases outside the gene matches: 3. As DNA, the CDR3 is TGTGCCAGCAGCTTAGGACTAGCGGGGATGTACGAGCAGTACTTC. Translating gives CASSLGLAGMYEQYF.

The rearrangement uses TRBV7-9 and TRBJ2-7, with TRBD2 identical over 7 bases. There are 14 residues in the CDR3. Looked up from germline, CDR1 is SEHNR and CDR2 is FQNEAQ (reference sequence). Unmatched junction bases numbered 3, after V lost 0 bases and J lost 4 bases. This chain's CDR3 is CASSLAGGSYEQYF. The CDR3 DNA is TGTGCCAGCAGCTTAGCGGGGGGGAGTTACGAGCAGTACTTC.

The gene calls are TRBV6-5 and TRBJ2-1; 8 bases line up with TRBD2. Germline V gives CDR1 MNHEY, CDR2 SVGAGI. The J segment lost 6 bases and the V segment lost 5 bases, leaving 6 bases of the junction unmatched. CDR3 length: 14 amino acids. This CDR3 is CASSPAGGGNEQFF. CDR3 nucleotides: TGTGCCAGCAGTCCCGCGGGAGGAGGCAATGAGCAGTTCTTC.

A single count supports this clone. The V and J genes are TRBV18 and TRBJ1-5; unclear D gene. This CDR3 is built from 13 residues. Trimming left V 3 bases short and J 6 bases short, with 9 bases between. CDR1 is KGHSH and CDR2 is LQKENI in the germline V gene. CDR3 sequence (DNA): TGTGCCAGCTCACCCGAATTTAGTCAGCCCCAGCATTTT. Translation: CASSPEFSQPQHF.

V gene TRBV5-8 combines with J gene TRBJ1-2; TRBD1 matches at 7 bases. Germline CDR1 reads SGHTS; CDR2 reads YDEGEE. The CDR3 length is 13 residues. After removal of 2 bases from V and 7 bases from J, the junction contained 5 bases not matched to a gene. The CDR3 region is CASSFRQGAGYTF. The CDR3 nucleotides read TGTGCCAGCAGCTTCAGACAGGGAGCTGGCTACACCTTC.

The chain carries TRBV5-5 and TRBJ2-2; TRBD1 matches 7 bases. The CDR3 consists of 13 residues. V trimming: 4 bases; J trimming: 7 bases; junction bases outside the gene matches: 4. CDR1 SGHKS and CDR2 YYEKEE come from the germline V gene (reference sequence). DNA of the CDR3: TGTGCCAGCAGCCCACAGGGGATCGGGGAGCTGTTTTTT. Translation gives CASSPQGIGELFF.

The chain has TRBV5-1 and TRBJ1-2, with TRBD1 matching 9 bases. CDR1 is SGHRS, CDR2 YFSETQ, per germline. This CDR3 has 13 amino acids. Trimming at V came to 7 bases and at J to 6 bases, leaving 7 bases not matched to a gene. CDR3 in DNA: TGCGCCAGCGGACCGGGACAGGGCCATGGCTACACCTTC. Its translation is CASGPGQGHGYTF.

The chain links TRBV29-1 to TRBJ2-3, with TRBD1 matching 11 bases. CDR1 is SQVTM and CDR2 is ANQGSEA in the germline V gene. J gave up 4 bases and V 7 bases, and 4 bases lay outside the gene matches. The CDR3 covers 13 residues. The CDR3 region has the DNA TGCAGCGGATGGACAGGGGGCGCAGATACGCAGTATTTT. Protein: CSGWTGGADTQYF.

The chain has TRBV30 and TRBJ2-7, with 9 bases matching TRBD1. The CDR3 runs 15 residues. Germline lookup yields CDR1 GTSNPN and CDR2 SVGIG (reference sequence). V trimming: 0 bases; J trimming: 5 bases; junction bases outside the gene matches: 8. The CDR3 here is CAWSVDRGVVNEQYF. The CDR3 DNA reads TGTGCCTGGAGTGTGGACAGGGGAGTCGTCAACGAGCAGTACTTC. The full variable domain, its missing parts supplied by reference TRBV30 and TRBJ2-7, is SQTIHQWPATLVQPVGSPLSLECTVEGTSNPNLYWYRQAAGRGLQLLFYSVGIGQISSEVPQNLSASRPQDRQFILSSKKLLLSDSGFYLCAWSVDRGVVNEQYFGPGTRLTVT.